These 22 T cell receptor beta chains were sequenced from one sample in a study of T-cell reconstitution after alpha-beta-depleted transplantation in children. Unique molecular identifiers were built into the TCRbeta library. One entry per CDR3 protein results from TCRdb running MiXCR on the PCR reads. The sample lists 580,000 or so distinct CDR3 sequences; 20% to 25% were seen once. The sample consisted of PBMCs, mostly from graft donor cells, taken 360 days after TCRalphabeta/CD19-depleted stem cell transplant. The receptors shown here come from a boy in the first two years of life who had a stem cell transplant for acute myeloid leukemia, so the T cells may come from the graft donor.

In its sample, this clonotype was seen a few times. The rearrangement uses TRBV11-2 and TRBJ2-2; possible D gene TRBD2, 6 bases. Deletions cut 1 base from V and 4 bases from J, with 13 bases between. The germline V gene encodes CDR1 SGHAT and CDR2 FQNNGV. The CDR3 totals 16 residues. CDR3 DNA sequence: TGTGCCAGCAGCTTAGGGGGACTGGCCCTCACCGGGGAGCTGTTTTTT. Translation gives CASSLGGLALTGELFF.

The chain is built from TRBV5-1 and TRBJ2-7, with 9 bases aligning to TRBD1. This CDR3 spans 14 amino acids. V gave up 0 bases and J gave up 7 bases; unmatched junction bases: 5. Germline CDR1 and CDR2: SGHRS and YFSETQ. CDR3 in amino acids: CASSLGQGEREQYF. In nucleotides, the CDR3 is TGCGCCAGCAGCTTGGGACAGGGGGAGAGGGAGCAGTACTTC.

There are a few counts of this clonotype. CDR3 loop: CASRDGGNTEAFF. Written as DNA, the CDR3 is TGTGCCAGCAGGGATGGGGGAAACACTGAAGCTTTCTTT. The rearrangement uses TRBV12-3 or TRBV12-4 and TRBJ1-1, with D maybe TRBD1 (5 bases). V lost 6 bases and J 2 bases, leaving 10 bases between the germline ends. The CDR3 contains 13 residues.

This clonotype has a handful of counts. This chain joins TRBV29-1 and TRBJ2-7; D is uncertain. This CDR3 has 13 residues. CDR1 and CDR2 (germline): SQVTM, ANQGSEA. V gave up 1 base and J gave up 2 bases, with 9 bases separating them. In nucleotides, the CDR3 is TGCAGCGTTGAAGGGGCTGAGCCCTACGAGCAGTACTTC. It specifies CSVEGAEPYEQYF.

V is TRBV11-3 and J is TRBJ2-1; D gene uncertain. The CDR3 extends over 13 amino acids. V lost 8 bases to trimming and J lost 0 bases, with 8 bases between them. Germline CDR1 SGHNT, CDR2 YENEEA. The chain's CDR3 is CASAPGSYNEQFF. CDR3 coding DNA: TGTGCCAGCGCCCCCGGCTCCTACAATGAGCAGTTCTTC. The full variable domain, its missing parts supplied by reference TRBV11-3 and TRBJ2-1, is EAGVVQSPRYKIIEKKQPVAFWCNPISGHNTLYWYLQNLGQGPELLIRYENEEAVDDSQLPKDRFSAERLKGVDSTLKIQPAELGDSAVYLCASAPGSYNEQFFGPGTRLTVL.

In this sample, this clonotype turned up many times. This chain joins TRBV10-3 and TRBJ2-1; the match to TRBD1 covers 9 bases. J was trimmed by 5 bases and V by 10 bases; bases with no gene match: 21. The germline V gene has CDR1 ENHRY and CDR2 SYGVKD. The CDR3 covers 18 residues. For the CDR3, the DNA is TGTGCCACTCGCCGGGACAGGGTCATTCGTCTAATCAACAATGAGCAGTTCTTC. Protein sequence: CATRRDRVIRLINNEQFF.

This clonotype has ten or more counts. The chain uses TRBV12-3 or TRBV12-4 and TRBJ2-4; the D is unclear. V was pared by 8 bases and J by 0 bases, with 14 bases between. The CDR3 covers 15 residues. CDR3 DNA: TGTGCCAGCGGTGTTGCCAGAGGAGCCAAAAACATTCAGTACTTC. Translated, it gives CASGVARGAKNIQYF.

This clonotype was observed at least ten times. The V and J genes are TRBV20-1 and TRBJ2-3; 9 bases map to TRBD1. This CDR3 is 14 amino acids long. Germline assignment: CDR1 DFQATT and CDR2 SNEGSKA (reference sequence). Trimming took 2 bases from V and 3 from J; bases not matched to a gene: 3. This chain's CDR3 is CSARQGQGTDTQYF. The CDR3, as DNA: TGCAGTGCTAGACAGGGACAGGGTACAGATACGCAGTATTTT.

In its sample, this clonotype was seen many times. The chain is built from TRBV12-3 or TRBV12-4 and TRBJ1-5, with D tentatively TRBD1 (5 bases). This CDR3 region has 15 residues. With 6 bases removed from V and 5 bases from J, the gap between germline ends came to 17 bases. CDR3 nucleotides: TGTGCCAGCAGCTGGGACCTCTCCTACTATCAGCCCCAGCATTTT. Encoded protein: CASSWDLSYYQPQHF.

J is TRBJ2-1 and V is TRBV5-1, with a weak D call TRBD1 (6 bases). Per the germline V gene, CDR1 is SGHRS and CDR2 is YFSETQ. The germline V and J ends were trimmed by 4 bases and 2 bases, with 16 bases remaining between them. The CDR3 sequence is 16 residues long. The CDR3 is CASSAWTALAYNEQFF. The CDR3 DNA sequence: TGCGCCAGCAGCGCCTGGACAGCGCTTGCCTACAATGAGCAGTTCTTC. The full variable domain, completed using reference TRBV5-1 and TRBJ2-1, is KAGVTQTPRYLIKTRGQQVTLSCSPISGHRSVSWYQQTPGQGLQFLFEYFSETQRNKGNFPGRFSGRQFSNSRSEMNVSTLELGDSALYLCASSAWTALAYNEQFFGPGTRLTVL.

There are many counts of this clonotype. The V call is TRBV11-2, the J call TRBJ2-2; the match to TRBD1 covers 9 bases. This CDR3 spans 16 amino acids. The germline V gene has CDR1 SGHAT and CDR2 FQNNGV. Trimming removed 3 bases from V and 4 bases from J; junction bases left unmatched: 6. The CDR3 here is CASSFNRGQGTGELFF. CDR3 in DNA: TGTGCCAGCAGCTTTAACAGGGGACAGGGCACCGGGGAGCTGTTTTTT.

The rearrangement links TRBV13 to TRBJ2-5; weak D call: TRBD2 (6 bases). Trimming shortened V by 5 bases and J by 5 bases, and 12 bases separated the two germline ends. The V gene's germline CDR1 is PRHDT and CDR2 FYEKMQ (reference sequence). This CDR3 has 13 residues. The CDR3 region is CASSGGAAETQYF. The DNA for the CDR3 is TGTGCCAGCAGCGGAGGGGCCGCGGAGACCCAGTACTTC.

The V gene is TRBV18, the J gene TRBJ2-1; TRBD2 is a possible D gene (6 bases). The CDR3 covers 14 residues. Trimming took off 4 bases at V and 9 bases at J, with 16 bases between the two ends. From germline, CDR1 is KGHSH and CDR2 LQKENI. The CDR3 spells CASSLTDGRGEQFF. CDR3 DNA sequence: TGTGCCAGCTCACTCACCGACGGGAGAGGTGAGCAGTTCTTC.

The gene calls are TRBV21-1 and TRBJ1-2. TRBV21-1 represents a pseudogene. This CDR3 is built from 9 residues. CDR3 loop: CGRPYGYTF. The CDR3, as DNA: TGTGGACGGCCCTATGGCTACACCTTC.

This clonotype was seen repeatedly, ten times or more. The CDR3 coding sequence is TGCGCCAGCAGCCAGGAGGGACTAGCGGGGAATGGCGAGACCCAGTACTTC. This codes for CASSQEGLAGNGETQYF. This rearrangement joins TRBV5-1 to TRBJ2-5; 13 bases map to TRBD2. V was clipped by 4 bases and J by 5 bases; unmatched bases: 11. Germline CDR1 reads SGHRS; CDR2 reads YFSETQ. This CDR3 comprises 17 residues.

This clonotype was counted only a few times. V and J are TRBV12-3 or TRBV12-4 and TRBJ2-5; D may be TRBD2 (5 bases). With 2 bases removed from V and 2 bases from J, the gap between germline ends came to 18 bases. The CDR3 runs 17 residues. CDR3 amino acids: CASSLSGAASKQETQYF. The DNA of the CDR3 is TGTGCCAGCAGTTTAAGCGGCGCAGCGAGCAAACAAGAGACCCAGTACTTC.

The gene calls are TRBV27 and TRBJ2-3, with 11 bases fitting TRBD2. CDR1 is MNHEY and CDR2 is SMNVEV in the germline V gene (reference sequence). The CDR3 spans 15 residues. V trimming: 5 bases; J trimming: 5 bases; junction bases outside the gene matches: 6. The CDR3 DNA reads TGTGCCAGCAGTGTAGCGGGGGGGCCCATAGATACGCAGTATTTT. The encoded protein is CASSVAGGPIDTQYF.

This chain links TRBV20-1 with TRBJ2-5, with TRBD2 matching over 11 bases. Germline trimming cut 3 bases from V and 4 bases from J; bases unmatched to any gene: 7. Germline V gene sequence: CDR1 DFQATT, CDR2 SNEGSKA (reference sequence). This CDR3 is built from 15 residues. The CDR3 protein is CSARRLAGRGETQYF. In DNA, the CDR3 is TGCAGTGCTAGGAGACTAGCGGGGCGGGGAGAGACCCAGTACTTC.

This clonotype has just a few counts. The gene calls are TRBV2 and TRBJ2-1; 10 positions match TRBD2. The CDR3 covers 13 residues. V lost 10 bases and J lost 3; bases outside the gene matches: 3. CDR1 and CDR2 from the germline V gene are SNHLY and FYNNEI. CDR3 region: CAKRLAGYNEQFF. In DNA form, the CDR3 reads TGTGCCAAACGACTAGCGGGCTACAATGAGCAGTTCTTC.

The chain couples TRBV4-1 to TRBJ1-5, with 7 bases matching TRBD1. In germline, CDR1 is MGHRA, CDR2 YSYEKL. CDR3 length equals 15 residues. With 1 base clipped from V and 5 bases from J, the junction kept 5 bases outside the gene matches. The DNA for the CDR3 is TGCGCCAGCAGCCAAGTGTCAGGGGGTTATCAGCCCCAGCATTTT. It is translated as CASSQVSGGYQPQHF.

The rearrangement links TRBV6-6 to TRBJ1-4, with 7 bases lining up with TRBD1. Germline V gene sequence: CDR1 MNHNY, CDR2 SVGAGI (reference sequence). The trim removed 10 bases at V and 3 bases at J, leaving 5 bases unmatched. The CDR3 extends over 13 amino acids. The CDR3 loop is CATQGGANEKLFF. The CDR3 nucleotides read TGTGCCACCCAGGGGGGGGCTAATGAAAAACTGTTTTTT.

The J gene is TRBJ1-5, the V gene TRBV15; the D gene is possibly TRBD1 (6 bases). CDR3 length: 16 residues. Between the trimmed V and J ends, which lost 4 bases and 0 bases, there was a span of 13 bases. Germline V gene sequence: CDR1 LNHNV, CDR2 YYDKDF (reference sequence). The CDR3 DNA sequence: TGTGCCACCAGCAAAGAACAGGGTAGTAGCAATCAGCCCCAGCATTTT. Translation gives CATSKEQGSSNQPQHF.